This passage covers 8 T cell receptor beta chains from one sample sequenced in a study of post-analysis software for immune sequencing data. Study results and limitations: TRBV segments more frequent in patients than in controls numbered five and included TRBV5-6, TRBV5-1 and TRBV20-1.

These receptors lack a known antigen. Unique molecular identifiers were built into the TCR beta cDNA libraries. Each CDR3 protein gets one entry after TCRdb re-called the PCR reads with MiXCR. This table holds some 800,000 distinct CDR3 sequences, roughly 50% found once. Material for sequencing was blood. These receptors were collected from a girl aged 5-17 years with multiple sclerosis.

This chain connects TRBV6-6 to TRBJ2-1, with 9 bases identical to TRBD2. The CDR3 sequence is 15 residues long. Germline CDR1 reads MNHNY; CDR2 reads SVGAGI (reference sequence). V shed 6 bases, J shed 7 bases, and the junction held 10 bases outside the gene matches. CDR3 DNA: TGTGCCAGCAGGCCACTAGCGGGTACGAGGAATGAGCAGTTCTTC. It yields the protein CASRPLAGTRNEQFF.

The J gene is TRBJ2-5, the V gene TRBV29-1; D remains ambiguous. With 7 bases removed from V and 4 bases from J, the gap between germline ends came to 4 bases. In germline, CDR1 is SQVTM, CDR2 ANQGSEA. The CDR3 runs 9 residues. The CDR3 nucleotides read TGCAGCGCAACAGAGACCCAGTACTTC. Translation: CSATETQYF. Combining the CDR3 with reference TRBV29-1 and TRBJ2-5 gives the whole variable domain SAVISQKPSRDICQRGTSLTIQCQVDSQVTMMFWYRQQPGQSLTLIATANQGSEATYESGFVIDKFPISRPNLTFSTLTVSNMSPEDSSIYLCSATETQYFGPGTRLLVL.

The chain joins TRBV10-2 to TRBJ2-3; D tentatively fits TRBD1 or TRBD2 (5 bases each). Germline CDR1 is WSHSY and CDR2 is SAAADI. Trimming removed 10 bases from V and 1 base from J, with 27 bases in between. The CDR3 has 18 residues. The CDR3 nucleotides read TGCGCCACCAGACCCGGCCGGGGCGCCGCCCCAGGCACAGATACGCAGTATTTT. Translation gives CATRPGRGAAPGTDTQYF.

The genes are TRBV12-3 or TRBV12-4 and TRBJ2-7, with D tentatively TRBD1 or TRBD2 (5 bases each). This CDR3 region has 15 residues. Trimming removed 0 bases from V and 2 bases from J, with 11 bases in between. The CDR3, as DNA: TGTGCCAGCAGTTTAGCGCAGGGTAGCGCCTACGAGCAGTACTTC. The encoded protein is CASSLAQGSAYEQYF.

To note about this clonotype: A read error may account for a junction end that differs from germline. The rearrangement joins TRBV4-2 to TRBJ2-1; the D is unclear. This CDR3 comprises 14 residues. The germline gives CDR1 LGHNA, CDR2 YNFKEQ. The CDR3 nucleotides read TGTACCAGCAGCCAAGAGATGCGCGACGGTGAGCAGTTCTTC. It is translated as CTSSQEMRDGEQFF.

There are a few counts of this clonotype. The rearrangement joins TRBV5-1 to TRBJ2-3; D gene ambiguous. Germline CDR1 reads SGHRS; CDR2 reads YFSETQ. The V gene lost 1 base and the J gene lost 2 bases, with 8 bases spanning the gap. The CDR3 has 14 residues. The CDR3 DNA follows: TGCGCCAGCAGCTTGTGGTCGCCCACAGATACGCAGTATTTT. Its translation is CASSLWSPTDTQYF.

This clonotype was recorded once. The genes are TRBV5-1 and TRBJ2-3; D gene ambiguous. The germline V gene encodes CDR1 SGHRS and CDR2 YFSETQ. The CDR3 length is 14 residues. Trimming took 10 bases from V and 3 from J, leaving 18 bases between them. CDR3 region: CALVTAMRTDTQYF. CDR3 coding DNA: TGCGCCCTTGTAACGGCAATGAGGACAGATACGCAGTATTTT.

The chain links TRBV12-3 or TRBV12-4 to TRBJ2-3, with 11 positions matching TRBD2. Trimming removed 6 bases from V and 4 bases from J; junction bases left unmatched: 6. This CDR3 spans 15 amino acids. The CDR3 is CASRYLAGGPDTQYF. CDR3 nucleotides: TGTGCCAGCAGATATCTAGCGGGAGGCCCAGATACGCAGTATTTT.